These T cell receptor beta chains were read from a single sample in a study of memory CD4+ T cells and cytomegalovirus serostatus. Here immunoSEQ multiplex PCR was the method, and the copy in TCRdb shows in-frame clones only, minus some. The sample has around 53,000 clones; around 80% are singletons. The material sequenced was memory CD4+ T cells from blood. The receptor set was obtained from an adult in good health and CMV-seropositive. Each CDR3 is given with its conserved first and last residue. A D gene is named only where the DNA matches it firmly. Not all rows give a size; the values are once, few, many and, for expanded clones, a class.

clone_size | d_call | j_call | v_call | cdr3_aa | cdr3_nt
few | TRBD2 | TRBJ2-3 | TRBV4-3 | CASSRGDGGGADTQYF | TGCGCCAGCAGCCGGGGAGACGGCGGGGGGGCAGATACGCAGTATTTT
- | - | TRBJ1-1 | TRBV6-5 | CASSVTGRTEAFF | TGTGCCAGCAGTGTAACCGGGAGAACTGAAGCTTTCTTT
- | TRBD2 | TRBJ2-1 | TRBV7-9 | CASSRGGGAGEEEQFF | TGTGCCAGCAGTAGGGGGGGAGGAGCGGGAGAGGAGGAGCAGTTCTTC
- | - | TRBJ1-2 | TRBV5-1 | CASSLSNLGYTF | TGCGCCAGCAGCCTTTCGAACCTCGGCTACACCTTC
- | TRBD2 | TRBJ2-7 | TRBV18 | CASSLSGGSYEQYF | TGTGCCAGCTCACTGAGCGGGGGGTCCTACGAGCAGTACTTC
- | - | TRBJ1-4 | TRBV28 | CATKLSEKLFF | TGTGCCACCAAACTTAGTGAAAAACTGTTTTTT
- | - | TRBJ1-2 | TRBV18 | CASSPVSGMNYGYTF | TGTGCCAGCTCACCCGTCTCAGGGATGAACTATGGCTACACCTTC
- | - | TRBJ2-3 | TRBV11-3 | CASSLGQNTDTQYF | TGTGCCAGCAGCTTAGGACAGAACACAGATACGCAGTATTTT
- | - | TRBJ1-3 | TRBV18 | CASSPYRGNTIYF | TGTGCCAGCTCACCTTACAGAGGAAACACCATATATTTT
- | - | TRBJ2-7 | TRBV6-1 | CASKKQGPSSYEQYF | TGTGCCAGCAAAAAACAGGGCCCGAGCTCCTACGAGCAGTACTTC
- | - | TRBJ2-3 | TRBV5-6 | CASSLTSKSTDTQYF | TGTGCCAGCAGCTTGACTAGCAAGTCCACAGATACGCAGTATTTT
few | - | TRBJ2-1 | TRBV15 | CATSSRSEGHEQFF | TGTGCCACCAGCAGCAGATCCGAGGGGCATGAGCAGTTCTTC
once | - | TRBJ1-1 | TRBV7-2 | CASSTWGLLNTEAFF | TGTGCCAGCAGCACTTGGGGACTCCTAAACACTGAAGCTTTCTTT
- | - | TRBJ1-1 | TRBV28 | CASSLLGGFNYSTEAFF | TGTGCCAGCAGTTTATTGGGGGGGTTCAACTATAGCACTGAAGCTTTCTTT
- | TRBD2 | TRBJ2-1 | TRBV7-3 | CASSLVSGSSYNEQFF | TGTGCCAGCAGCTTGGTTAGCGGGAGCTCCTACAATGAGCAGTTCTTC
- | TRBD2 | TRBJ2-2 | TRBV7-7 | CASSPTSGGAPGELFF | TGTGCTAGCAGCCCTACTAGCGGGGGGGCTCCCGGGGAGCTGTTTTTT
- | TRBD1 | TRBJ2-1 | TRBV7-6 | CASSLQGTEQFF | TGTGCCAGCAGCCTACAGGGGACTGAGCAGTTCTTC
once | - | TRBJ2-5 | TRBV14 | CASSQDDKAQETQYF | TGTGCCAGCAGCCAAGATGATAAGGCGCAAGAGACCCAGTACTTC
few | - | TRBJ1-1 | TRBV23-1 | CASTRSPGAFF | TGCGCCAGCACTCGGAGCCCGGGGGCTTTCTTT
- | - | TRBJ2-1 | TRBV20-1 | CSARATAPLVF | TGCAGTGCTAGAGCCACAGCCCCCCTAGTCTTC
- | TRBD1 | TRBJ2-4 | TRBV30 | CAWSRGTGAKNIQYF | TGTGCCTGGAGTAGGGGGACAGGGGCCAAAAACATTCAGTACTTC
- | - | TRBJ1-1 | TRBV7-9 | CASSSSGREKGAFF | TGTGCCAGCAGCTCCTCCGGACGAGAAAAGGGCGCTTTCTTT
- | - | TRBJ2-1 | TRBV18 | CASSPPGQDEQFF | TGTGCCAGCTCACCACCGGGTCAGGATGAGCAGTTCTTC
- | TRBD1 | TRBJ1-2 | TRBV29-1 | CSVDPSLTGDYGYTF | TGCAGCGTTGACCCTAGCCTTACAGGGGACTATGGCTACACCTTC